The 26 T cell receptor beta chains presented below share a single source sample, sequenced in a study of brain T cells in children with intractable seizures. Stated time point: blood from clinic visit 5 months post-surgery; TSC patient then seizure free. Generated by immunoSEQ multiplex PCR, the TCRdb table keeps only in-frame clones and is missing some. The sample consists of around 340,000 clones, 93% of them appearing once. The sequenced sample was peripheral blood, obtained less than 6 months after surgery. Receptors originate from a boy younger than two with tuberous sclerosis and intractable seizures.

The chain is built from TRBV5-4 and TRBJ2-1, with D perhaps TRBD2 (5 bases). In germline, CDR1 is SGHNT, CDR2 YYREEE (reference sequence). The V end lost 4 bases, the J end lost 2 bases, and 13 bases lay between the germline ends. The CDR3 extends over 15 amino acids. CDR3 in amino acids: CASSRTSVTYNEQFF. As DNA, the CDR3 is TGTGCCAGCAGCCGAACTAGTGTCACCTACAATGAGCAGTTCTTC. Drawing the rest from reference TRBV5-4 and TRBJ2-1, the complete variable domain is ETGVTQSPTHLIKTRGQQVTLRCSSQSGHNTVSWYQQALGQGPQFIFQYYREEENGRGNFPPRFSGLQFPNYSSELNVNALELDDSALYLCASSRTSVTYNEQFFGPGTRLTVL.

The genes are TRBV6-6 and TRBJ1-2; maybe TRBD1 (6 bases). With 3 bases removed from V and 7 bases from J, the gap between germline ends came to 21 bases. The CDR3 consists of 16 residues. From germline, CDR1 is MNHNY and CDR2 SVGAGI (reference sequence). The CDR3 protein is CASSYDFDRLEGGYTF. The CDR3 bases are TGTGCCAGCAGTTATGATTTCGACAGGTTGGAGGGTGGCTACACCTTC.

This chain connects TRBV25-1 to TRBJ1-1; weak D call: TRBD1 (6 bases). Germline CDR1 is MGHDK and CDR2 is SYGVNS. Trimming removed 4 bases at V and 0 bases at J, with 12 bases between. The CDR3 is made up of 15 amino acids. DNA of the CDR3: TGTGCCAGCAGTGCCGGACAGTCAATGAACACTGAAGCTTTCTTT. The encoded protein is CASSAGQSMNTEAFF.

The chain combines TRBV7-9 with TRBJ1-1, with a possible D match to TRBD1 (6 bases). Deletions cut 5 bases from V and 5 bases from J, with 9 bases between. Germline V gives CDR1 SEHNR, CDR2 FQNEAQ (reference sequence). The CDR3 length is 12 residues. The CDR3 here is CASSEQGTEAFF. The DNA for the CDR3 is TGTGCCAGCAGCGAACAGGGAACTGAAGCTTTCTTT.

V and J are TRBV18 and TRBJ2-4; the D is unclear. The V gene lost 3 bases and the J gene lost 4 bases, with 7 bases spanning the gap. This CDR3 is 13 amino acids long. Germline V lookup: CDR1 KGHSH, CDR2 LQKENI. CDR3 DNA: TGTGCCAGCTCACCTAGGGAAAAAAACATTCAGTACTTC. This gives the protein CASSPREKNIQYF.

The chain couples TRBV6-5 to TRBJ1-4; D is undetermined. V lost 10 bases and J 4 bases, leaving 16 bases between the germline ends. This CDR3 spans 14 amino acids. Germline CDR1 reads MNHEY; CDR2 reads SVGAGI. The CDR3 coding sequence is TGTGCCAACCTTTTTTTGGGTTTTAATGAAAAACTGTTTTTT. It specifies CANLFLGFNEKLFF.

V usage is TRBV5-5 and J usage is TRBJ1-2; D might be TRBD1 (5 bases). Looked up from germline, CDR1 is SGHKS and CDR2 is YYEKEE (reference sequence). The CDR3 spans 15 residues. Deletions cut 3 bases from V and 4 bases from J, with 16 bases between. The CDR3 protein is CASSSQVDGSYGYTF. DNA of the CDR3: TGTGCCAGCAGCTCACAGGTGGATGGATCCTATGGCTACACCTTC.

V gene TRBV30 combines with J gene TRBJ1-1; a weak D match, TRBD1 (5 bases). This CDR3 is built from 11 residues. V gave up 0 bases and J gave up 10 bases, with 9 bases separating them. From germline, CDR1 is GTSNPN and CDR2 SVGIG (reference sequence). CDR3 nucleotides: TGTGCCTGGAGTGTCGGGGCACGAGCTTTCTTT. Translating gives CAWSVGARAFF. The variable domain in full, completed from reference TRBV30 and TRBJ1-1, reads SQTIHQWPATLVQPVGSPLSLECTVEGTSNPNLYWYRQAAGRGLQLLFYSVGIGQISSEVPQNLSASRPQDRQFILSSKKLLLSDSGFYLCAWSVGARAFFGQGTRLTVV.

The chain uses TRBV5-4 and TRBJ2-7; unclear D gene. CDR3 length equals 13 residues. CDR1 is SGHNT, CDR2 YYREEE, per germline (reference sequence). V was trimmed by 1 base and J by 1 base, leaving 6 bases between them. This CDR3 reads CASSLRPSYEQYF. The CDR3 region has the DNA TGTGCCAGCAGCTTGCGTCCATCCTACGAGCAGTACTTC.

The chain carries TRBV9 and TRBJ2-7, with 7 bases identical to TRBD2. CDR1 and CDR2 (germline): SGDLS, YYNGEE. V was pared by 5 bases and J by 0 bases, with 11 bases of the junction left unmatched. The CDR3 runs 16 residues. The CDR3 DNA follows: TGTGCCAGCAGTAGAGAGGGTAGCGGGCCCTCCTACGAGCAGTACTTC. The encoded protein is CASSREGSGPSYEQYF.

This clone appeared a single time. This chain joins TRBV23-1 and TRBJ2-3; TRBD1 matches at 9 bases. TRBV23-1 is designated an ORF whose function remains uncertain. The CDR3 consists of 16 residues. Trimming removed 2 bases from V and 0 bases from J; junction bases left unmatched: 3. CDR3 DNA: TGCGCCAGCAGTCAACCGGGACAGGGCAGCACAGATACGCAGTATTTT. Amino acids: CASSQPGQGSTDTQYF.

V is TRBV11-2 and J is TRBJ2-7; TRBD1 might be the D (5 bases). V was clipped by 1 base and J by 0 bases, with 10 bases between them. CDR3 length equals 15 residues. Germline lookup yields CDR1 SGHAT and CDR2 FQNNGV. For the CDR3, the DNA is TGTGCCAGCAGCTTAGTTGACAGACCCTCCTACGAGCAGTACTTC. This translates into CASSLVDRPSYEQYF. Filled out from reference TRBV11-2 and TRBJ2-7, the complete variable domain reads EAGVAQSPRYKIIEKRQSVAFWCNPISGHATLYWYQQILGQGPKLLIQFQNNGVVDDSQLPKDRFSAERLKGVDSTLKIQPAKLEDSAVYLCASSLVDRPSYEQYFGPGTRLTVT.

The chain combines TRBV24-1 with TRBJ2-7; TRBD1 aligns across 11 bases. CDR3 length equals 13 residues. V lost 9 bases, J lost 5 bases, and 5 bases stayed unmatched. Germline V gene lookup returns CDR1 KGHDR and CDR2 SFDVKD. Written as DNA, the CDR3 is TGTGCCACCTCCCGGACAGGGGGCGACGAGCAGTACTTC. This translates into CATSRTGGDEQYF.

The V and J genes are TRBV9 and TRBJ2-1, with D possibly TRBD1 on 6 matching bases. The CDR3 runs 16 residues. The V gene lost 0 bases and the J gene lost 2 bases, with 12 bases spanning the gap. Germline V gives CDR1 SGDLS, CDR2 YYNGEE. The CDR3 DNA reads as TGTGCCAGCAGCGTAGGGGCACAGGGTGCCTACAATGAGCAGTTCTTC. Protein sequence: CASSVGAQGAYNEQFF.

The rearrangement links TRBV3-1 (or the pseudogene TRBV3-2) to TRBJ2-5, with a tentative D call TRBD1 (5 bases). The V gene's germline CDR1 is LGHDT and CDR2 YNNKEL (reference sequence). The CDR3 has 16 residues. V dropped 1 base and J dropped 2 bases, with 14 bases sitting between them. The chain's CDR3 is CASSQGAQGDQETQYF. CDR3 DNA sequence: TGTGCCAGCAGCCAAGGGGCCCAAGGGGATCAAGAGACCCAGTACTTC.

This chain connects TRBV30 to TRBJ2-5; 10 bases fit TRBD1. The germline gives CDR1 GTSNPN, CDR2 SVGIG (reference sequence). The CDR3 is 15 residues long. Trimming cost V 3 bases and J 7 bases; bases outside gene matches: 11. The DNA for the CDR3 is TGTGCCTGGAGCCTACCGGGACAGGGGACGGGGACCCAGTACTTC. Its translation is CAWSLPGQGTGTQYF.

This sequence joins TRBV29-1 and TRBJ1-2, with no clear D. CDR1 is SQVTM and CDR2 is ANQGSEA in the germline V gene. V lost 6 bases, J lost 7 bases, and 6 bases lay in between. The CDR3 spans 9 residues. CDR3 residues: CSVSVGYTF. As DNA, the CDR3 is TGCAGCGTGTCGGTTGGCTACACCTTC.

The chain recombines TRBV7-3 with TRBJ1-1, with 8 nucleotides matching TRBD1. This CDR3 is built from 17 residues. The V segment lost 4 bases and the J segment 3 bases; nucleotides outside the gene matches: 13. Germline V gives CDR1 SGHTA, CDR2 FQGTGA. Here the CDR3 reads CASSSLRQGQRDTEAFF. The DNA of the CDR3 is TGTGCCAGCAGCTCTCTCCGACAGGGGCAGCGGGACACTGAAGCTTTCTTT.

The chain employs TRBV25-1 and TRBJ1-3, with 7 bases identical to TRBD1. The V gene's germline CDR1 is MGHDK and CDR2 SYGVNS. V shed 2 bases and J 7 bases; nucleotides not matched to a gene: 5. The CDR3 has 14 amino acids. The CDR3 DNA reads as TGTGCCAGCAGTGAAACAGGGGATATCAACACCATATATTTT. Translating gives CASSETGDINTIYF.

The rearrangement uses TRBV7-3 and TRBJ1-2; D call uncertain. There are 16 residues in the CDR3. V lost 0 bases to trimming and J lost 3 bases, with 14 bases between them. Germline CDR1 SGHTA, CDR2 FQGTGA. The CDR3 DNA follows: TGTGCCAGCAGCTTAACAGGTAGCTCGGGAGACTATGGCTACACCTTC. The encoded protein is CASSLTGSSGDYGYTF.

This clone was seen once. The chain recombines TRBV30 with TRBJ1-3; D is undetermined. The CDR3 runs 12 residues. V lost 4 bases and J lost 0, with 4 bases in between. Germline CDR1 GTSNPN, CDR2 SVGIG (reference sequence). CDR3 DNA sequence: TGTGCCTGGACACTCTCTGGAAACACCATATATTTT. Translating gives CAWTLSGNTIYF.

The chain combines TRBV5-1 with TRBJ2-1, with TRBD2 matching over 8 bases. J lost 1 base, V lost 2 bases, and 5 bases had no gene match. This CDR3 comprises 16 residues. From germline, CDR1 is SGHRS and CDR2 YFSETQ. This CDR3 is CASSLPLAGSYNEQFF. The CDR3 DNA reads as TGCGCCAGCAGCTTACCTTTAGCGGGATCCTACAATGAGCAGTTCTTC. Together with reference TRBV5-1 and TRBJ2-1, the CDR3 gives the full variable domain: KAGVTQTPRYLIKTRGQQVTLSCSPISGHRSVSWYQQTPGQGLQFLFEYFSETQRNKGNFPGRFSGRQFSNSRSEMNVSTLELGDSALYLCASSLPLAGSYNEQFFGPGTRLTVL.

The rearrangement uses TRBV28 and TRBJ1-1; maybe TRBD1 (5 bases). Trimming shortened V by 5 bases and J by 5 bases, and 18 bases separated the two germline ends. Per germline, CDR1 MDHEN and CDR2 SYDVKM. This CDR3 spans 15 amino acids. The CDR3 loop reads CASSPGDSRWTEAFF. In DNA, the CDR3 is TGTGCCAGCAGTCCGGGTGACAGCAGGTGGACTGAAGCTTTCTTT.

The chain carries TRBV6-5 and TRBJ2-1, with a tentative D call TRBD2 (7 bases). V lost 10 bases and J lost 8, with 21 bases in between. The CDR3 spans 14 residues. CDR1 and CDR2 from the germline V gene are MNHEY and SVGAGI. CDR3 sequence reads: CATLQGGLGDEQFF. CDR3 DNA: TGTGCCACGCTACAGGGAGGGCTAGGGGATGAGCAGTTCTTC.

This clone occurred once. The chain carries TRBV5-1 and TRBJ2-7, with 8 bases identical to TRBD1. Germline trimming cut 0 bases from V and 7 bases from J; bases unmatched to any gene: 9. The CDR3 totals 15 residues. Germline values: CDR1 SGHRS, CDR2 YFSETQ. The CDR3 DNA reads TGCGCCAGCAGCTTGGGAGCCAGGGGGCGACGGGAGCAGTACTTC. Its protein is CASSLGARGRREQYF.

The count of this clone is one. The chain couples TRBV29-1 to TRBJ2-1; 10 nucleotides match TRBD1. Germline V CDR1 and CDR2: SQVTM, ANQGSEA. Losses at the gene ends were 6 bases for V and 7 bases for J; bases not matched to a gene: 6. The CDR3 totals 13 residues. The CDR3 nucleotides are TGCAGCGTGGCCCGGGACAGGGGTAATGAGCAGTTCTTC. Protein: CSVARDRGNEQFF.